This record looks at one T cell receptor beta chain sequence and its context. This receptor's antigen is unknown. No much larger clone is present one base from it, and per-base qualities are unavailable. This record comes from a study of metastatic and nonmetastatic thyroid tumors (dated by TCRdb to 2020 to 2021). About the study as a whole: For patients with malignant and with benign thyroid disease, the researchers compared repertoires between peripheral blood samples and tumor or nodule tissue samples.

Study-wide conclusions, independent of this receptor: In both blood and tumor samples, TCR beta diversity was reported to be significantly higher in malignant tumors than in benign nodules.

V trim: 3 bases; J trim: 8 bases; unmatched bases: 10. The germline V gene yields MRHNA for CDR1 and SNTAGT for CDR2. The CDR3 sequence holds 16 residues, the cysteine and phenylalanine included. Only the CDR3 portion is preserved as DNA: 48 bases, with reading frame beginning at the first base. The receptor library was made with PCR. The data were produced on an Illumina HiSeq 4000. High-throughput sequencing was used to profile the CDR3 region of the TCR beta-chain in every patient. From the authors' description of their analysis: CDR3 differences across clinicopathological groups were used to build a classifier for discriminating distant-metastatic papillary thyroid cancer patients. To measure repertoire diversity the researchers used the Shannon index, while the Morisita-Horn index served to gauge how similar the tumor and blood repertoires were. TCRdb trimmed public reads at Q25 via fastp, called clones via MiXCR and kept in-frame beta chains. These V and J calls are TCRdb output, not the study's own analysis. A total of approximately 23,000 clones appear in this sample, about 40% of them only once. The ten top clones hold approximately 22% of the sample.

Before undergoing thyroid surgery, none of the patients had been given any kind of treatment. Using T-cell receptor beta sequencing, the researchers looked back retrospectively at clinical samples from patients, gathered between about 2012 and 2019. The TCR comes from a male donor with papillary thyroid cancer or a benign thyroid nodule (not recorded which). Some clones in this sample may be carry-over from other donors' samples. The sequence is built from TRBV6-4 and TRBJ2-3; 11 junctional bases match TRBD1. The sample was blood. The DNA sequence is as follows: TGTGCCAGCAGTGAACAAGGACAGGGGGCCATTAGTACGCAGTATTTT. This is translated as CASSEQGQGAISTQYF.